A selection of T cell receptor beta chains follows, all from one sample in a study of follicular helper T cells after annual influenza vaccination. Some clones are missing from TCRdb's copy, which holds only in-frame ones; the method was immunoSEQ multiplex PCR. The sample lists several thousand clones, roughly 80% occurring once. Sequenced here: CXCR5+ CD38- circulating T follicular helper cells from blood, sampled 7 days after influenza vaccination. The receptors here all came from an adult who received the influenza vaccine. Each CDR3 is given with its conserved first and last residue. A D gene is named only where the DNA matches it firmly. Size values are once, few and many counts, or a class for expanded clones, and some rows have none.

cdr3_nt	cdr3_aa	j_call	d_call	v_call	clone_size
TGTGCCAGCAGTTACTCGTACGCGAGCACCTACAATGAGCAGTTCTTC	CASSYSYASTYNEQFF	TRBJ2-1	-	TRBV6-5	-
TGTGCCAGCAAGGACACTGCGTCTGGAAACACCATATATTTT	CASKDTASGNTIYF	TRBJ1-3	-	TRBV6-1	-
TGTGCCAGCGGGTCTATCTATGGCTACACCTTC	CASGSIYGYTF	TRBJ1-2	-	TRBV7-9	-
TGTGCCAGCAGCGGAGCGGGGGGGCTTAATAATGAGCAGTTCTTC	CASSGAGGLNNEQFF	TRBJ2-1	TRBD2	TRBV9	-
TGCGCCAGCAGCTTAGACTCCATCGGTCAGCCCCAGCATTTT	CASSLDSIGQPQHF	TRBJ1-5	-	TRBV5-1	-
TGCGCCAGCAGCCGGCCGGGACAGGGAGGCAATCAGCCCCAGCATTTT	CASSRPGQGGNQPQHF	TRBJ1-5	TRBD1	TRBV4-1	once
TGTGCCGCCAGGACAGTTGACGAGCAGTACTTC	CAARTVDEQYF	TRBJ2-7	-	TRBV10-3	few
TGTGCCACCAGCAGAGCCAAGACGGATTATAATTCACCCCTCCACTTT	CATSRAKTDYNSPLHF	TRBJ1-6	-	TRBV15	-
TGTGCAACGGGCAGGGGGACATCTGGAAACACCATATATTTT	CATGRGTSGNTIYF	TRBJ1-3	TRBD1	TRBV2	once
TGTGCCAGCGGGAGGGCCGAGGATACGCAGTATTTT	CASGRAEDTQYF	TRBJ2-3	TRBD2	TRBV7-9	-
TGTGCCAGCAGCTTAGGGGGCTGGATGAACACTGAAGCTTTCTTT	CASSLGGWMNTEAFF	TRBJ1-1	-	TRBV7-2	-
TGTGCCAGCAGAATCGACAGCCGACGCTATGGCTACACCTTC	CASRIDSRRYGYTF	TRBJ1-2	-	TRBV6-9	-
TGTGCCAGCAGCCCACGACAGGGTGGGAACGAGCAGTACTTC	CASSPRQGGNEQYF	TRBJ2-7	TRBD1	TRBV11-3	once
TGTGCCAGCAGTTTAACTGTTTCTTCGGGGTCCTACGAGCAGTACTTC	CASSLTVSSGSYEQYF	TRBJ2-7	-	TRBV27	-
TGTGCCAGCTCACCTGTGGGGGGGCCCGCAGATACGCAGTATTTT	CASSPVGGPADTQYF	TRBJ2-3	-	TRBV18	-
TGTGCCAGCAGCCCCTCCCGGGACCGCAGGCAGTACTTC	CASSPSRDRRQYF	TRBJ2-7	-	TRBV6-1	-
TGTGCCAGCAGCCGCTTCGCAGGGTCCGACACCGGGGAGCTGTTTTTT	CASSRFAGSDTGELFF	TRBJ2-2	-	TRBV2	once
TGTGCCAGCAGCTTTGTAGCCGTGGGCACAGATACGCAGTATTTT	CASSFVAVGTDTQYF	TRBJ2-3	-	TRBV5-6	-
TGTGCCAGCAGCCTTCCCTCAGAGGGGGCCCCCAGTCATACGCAGTATTTT	CASSLPSEGAPSHTQYF	TRBJ2-3	TRBD1	TRBV2	-